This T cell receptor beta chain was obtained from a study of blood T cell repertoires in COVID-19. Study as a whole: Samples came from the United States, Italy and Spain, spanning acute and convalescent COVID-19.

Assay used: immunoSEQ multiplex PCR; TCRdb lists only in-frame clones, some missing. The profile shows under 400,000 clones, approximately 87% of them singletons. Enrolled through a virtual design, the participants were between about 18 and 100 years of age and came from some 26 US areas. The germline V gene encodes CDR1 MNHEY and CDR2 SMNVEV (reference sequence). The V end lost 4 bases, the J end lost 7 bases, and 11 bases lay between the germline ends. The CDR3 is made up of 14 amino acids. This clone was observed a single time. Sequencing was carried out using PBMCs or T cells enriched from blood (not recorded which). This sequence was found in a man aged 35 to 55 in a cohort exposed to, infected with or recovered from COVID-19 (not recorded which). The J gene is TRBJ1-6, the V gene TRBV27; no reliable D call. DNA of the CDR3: TGTGCCAGCAGTTCTTGGCCGGGGAATTCACCCCTCCACTTT. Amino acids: CASSSWPGNSPLHF.